This is a list of T cell receptor beta chains from one sample in a study of blood T cell repertoires in COVID-19. TCRdb keeps only in-frame clones here, not all; method: immunoSEQ multiplex PCR. The table records about 130,000 clones, around three quarters of them present only once. The source material was peripheral blood. The receptors shown here come from a man in his forties with active or convalescent COVID-19. The CDR3 runs from the conserved cysteine through the conserved F or W. D genes are given only for firm matches. Clone size is stated in some rows and not others, as once, few, many or a class when expanded.

V	size	J	D	CDR3	DNA
TRBV6-5	.	TRBJ1-2	.	CASSYQHPLGYTF	TGTGCCAGCAGTTACCAACATCCTCTTGGCTACACCTTC
TRBV21-1	few	TRBJ2-7	.	CASTVRGTGSHEQYF	TGTGCCAGCACCGTCAGAGGGACAGGGAGCCACGAGCAGTACTTC
TRBV2	.	TRBJ2-6	.	CASRRTEGGANVLTF	TGTGCCAGCAGGAGGACAGAGGGGGGGGCCAACGTCCTGACTTTC
TRBV4-1	.	TRBJ2-7	.	CASSPHVGADYEQYF	TGCGCCAGCAGCCCCCATGTAGGCGCGGACTACGAGCAGTACTTC
TRBV11-3	.	TRBJ1-1	.	CASSDFGAQGAFF	TGTGCCAGCAGCGACTTCGGGGCCCAGGGGGCTTTCTTT
TRBV19	.	TRBJ1-4	.	CASSIGPAGEKLFF	TGTGCCAGTAGTATAGGACCAGCGGGGGAAAAACTGTTTTTT
TRBV2	.	TRBJ2-5	.	CASSVLETQYF	TGTGCCAGCAGTGTACTAGAGACCCAGTACTTC
TRBV19	.	TRBJ1-5	TRBD1	CASSTLDRVGQPQHF	TGTGCCAGTAGTACCTTAGACAGGGTTGGTCAGCCCCAGCATTTT
TRBV30	.	TRBJ2-7	.	CAWSVSWQYEQYF	TGTGCCTGGAGTGTTTCGTGGCAGTACGAGCAGTACTTC
TRBV28	few	TRBJ1-6	.	CASSFSTGLSNSPLHF	TGTGCCAGCAGTTTCAGTACAGGGCTGAGTAATTCACCCCTCCACTTT
TRBV24-1	.	TRBJ1-1	.	CATSEDSHTEAFF	TGTGCCACCAGTGAAGACTCCCACACTGAAGCTTTCTTT